The T cell receptor (beta chain) under discussion was sequenced for a study of OX40 agonist ivuxolimab in advanced cancers. Overall study: Three individuals attained partial responses, comprising one hepatocellular carcinoma case and two cutaneous melanoma cases. Study-level findings and limits: At 0.1 to 3.0 mg/kg and by week 6, CD4+ and CD8+ T cells in the blood had expanded clonally. Not determined was the antigen specificity of the expanded peripheral T cells.

This table comes from immunoSEQ multiplex PCR, and its TCRdb copy is limited to in-frame clones, with some not included. The sample records roughly 80,000 clones, 85% to 90% being singletons. With regard to this clone: The antigen is not known.

The sample here was CD4+ or CD8+ T cells sorted from blood, taken in a trial of the OX40 agonist ivuxolimab. The source is an adult with an advanced solid tumor such as melanoma, head and neck, liver or kidney cancer.

The CDR3 loop is CASRATTGGSDYGYTF. CDR3 nucleotides: TGTGCCAGTAGAGCAACGACAGGGGGCTCCGACTATGGCTACACCTTC. J is TRBJ1-2 and V is TRBV19, with 10 bases fitting TRBD1. Germline V gene data show CDR1 as LNHDA and CDR2 as SQIVND (reference sequence). The CDR3 has 16 amino acids. J lost 3 bases, V lost 6 bases, and 10 bases had no gene match.